The clone carrying this T cell receptor beta chain was observed at least ten times. Antigen: not known. CDR1 is ENHRY, CDR2 SYGVKD, per germline. The CDR3 has 14 residues. The junction had 2 bases not matched to a gene; V was cut back by 4 bases and J by 0 bases. Each sample yielded at least 6 million isolated PBMCs. The data originate from a study of blood T cells in healthy people across ages. Notes on the study in general: Estimated diversity across one million T cells was deemed an underestimate. The study could not conclusively compare naive and antigen-experienced cells, given its unsorted PBMCs.

The authors ran a second PCR of roughly 6 to 12 cycles using a sample-barcoded 5' primer and a J-beta primer mix. Via MiXCR, TCRdb re-called the 5' RACE reads, giving one row per CDR3 protein. This sample has approximately 810,000 distinct CDR3 sequences, with 29% found just once. This sequence was found in a woman older than 75 in good health. The genes are TRBV10-3 and TRBJ2-7; 8 bases map to TRBD1. Material for sequencing was blood. CDR3 DNA sequence: TGTGCCATCAGTGGACAGGGGATCTCCTACGAGCAGTACTTC. Its translation is CAISGQGISYEQYF.